The rows below give T cell receptor beta chains drawn from one sample of a study of T cells in localized non-small cell lung cancer. Data came from immunoSEQ multiplex PCR; TCRdb stores just in-frame clones and leaves some out. The table shows roughly 71,000 clones, with 86% occurring only once. This specimen was peripheral blood, taken before any cancer treatment. The receptors here all came from an older male donor with stage III squamous cell lung carcinoma. CDR3s include the opening cysteine and the closing phenylalanine or tryptophan. Each record gives: V gene, clone size, J gene, D gene, CDR3 DNA, CDR3 protein. The D gene is left open where the match is weak. For some rows the clone size is stated as once, few or many, or as a class when expanded; others skip it.

>TRBV28|.|TRBJ2-1|.
TGTGCCAGCAGTTTAATTGGGCGATCCCTCTCCAATGAGCAGTTCTTC
CASSLIGRSLSNEQFF
>TRBV5-8|.|TRBJ2-4|.
TGTGCCAGCAGGGGGGCGGTTGCCAAAAACATTCAGTACTTC
CASRGAVAKNIQYF
>TRBV6-1|.|TRBJ2-5|.
TGTGCCAGCAGGAGAGGACCCCAAGAGACCCAGTACTTC
CASRRGPQETQYF
>TRBV5-4|.|TRBJ2-1|.
TGTGCCAGCAGCGCAGGACAAAGGGGGTACGGGCAGTTCTTC
CASSAGQRGYGQFF
>TRBV7-9|.|TRBJ1-1|.
TGTGCCAGCACCTCCTCCAACACTGAAGCTTTCTTT
CASTSSNTEAFF
>TRBV7-2|.|TRBJ1-4|TRBD1
TGTGCCAGCAGCCCTCAGGGGGCCCGAAACGAAAAACTGTTTTTT
CASSPQGARNEKLFF
>TRBV4-3|.|TRBJ1-2|TRBD1
TGCGCCAGCAGCACGGGGACAGGGGTAGGCAATGGCTACACCTTC
CASSTGTGVGNGYTF
>TRBV9|.|TRBJ1-1|.
TGTGCCAGCAGCGTCAAGGAGGGCACTGAAGCTTTCTTT
CASSVKEGTEAFF
>TRBV20-1|once|TRBJ1-6|.
TGCAGTGCTAGAGTAGCCCCTGGGGTCCACTTT
CSARVAPGVHF
>TRBV19|.|TRBJ1-2|.
TGTGCCAGTAATAGGGAGGGTGGTAACTATGGCTACACCTTC
CASNREGGNYGYTF
>TRBV5-1|many|TRBJ1-1|TRBD1
TGCGCCAGCAGCTTCACAGGGGCTGAAGCTTTCTTT
CASSFTGAEAFF
>TRBV5-6|once|TRBJ1-3|.
TGTGCCAGCAGCTTGGCAGGACGATATGGAAACACCATATATTTT
CASSLAGRYGNTIYF
>TRBV11-1|.|TRBJ1-1|.
TGTGCCAGCAGCTGGGGACAGAACACTGAAGCTTTCTTT
CASSWGQNTEAFF
>TRBV6-6|.|TRBJ2-7|.
TGTGCCAGCAGTTCTCCGACACTGAGCTCCTACGAGCAGTACTTC
CASSSPTLSSYEQYF
>TRBV28|.|TRBJ1-1|TRBD1
TGTGCCAGCAGCCTTCACAGGGGGTCCATGATAATGAACACTGAAGCTTTCTTT
CASSLHRGSMIMNTEAFF
>TRBV10-3|.|TRBJ2-3|.
TGTGCCATCGCGGGGGCCGGAACAGATACGCAGTATTTT
CAIAGAGTDTQYF
>TRBV18|once|TRBJ2-7|.
TGTGCCAGCTCACTCGGCCGGGACTCGTATGAGGGGCAGTACTTC
CASSLGRDSYEGQYF
>TRBV5-6|.|TRBJ2-2|.
TGTGCCAGCAGCTTGGCGCAGGGGTACACCGGGGAGCTGTTTTTT
CASSLAQGYTGELFF